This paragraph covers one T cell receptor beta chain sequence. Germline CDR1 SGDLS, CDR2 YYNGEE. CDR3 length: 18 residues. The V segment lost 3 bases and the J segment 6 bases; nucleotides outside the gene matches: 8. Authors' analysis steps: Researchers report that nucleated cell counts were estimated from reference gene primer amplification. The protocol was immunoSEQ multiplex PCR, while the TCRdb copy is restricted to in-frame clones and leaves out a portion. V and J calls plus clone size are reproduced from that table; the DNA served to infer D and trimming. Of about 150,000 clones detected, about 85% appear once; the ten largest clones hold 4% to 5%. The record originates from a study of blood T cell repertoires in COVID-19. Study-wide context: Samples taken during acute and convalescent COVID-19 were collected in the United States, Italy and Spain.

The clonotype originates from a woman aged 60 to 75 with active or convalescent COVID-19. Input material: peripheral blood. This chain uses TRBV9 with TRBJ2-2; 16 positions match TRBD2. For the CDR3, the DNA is TGTGCCAGCAGCGCCCGGGGACTAGCGGGGGGGACACCCGGGGAGCTGTTTTTT. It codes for CASSARGLAGGTPGELFF.